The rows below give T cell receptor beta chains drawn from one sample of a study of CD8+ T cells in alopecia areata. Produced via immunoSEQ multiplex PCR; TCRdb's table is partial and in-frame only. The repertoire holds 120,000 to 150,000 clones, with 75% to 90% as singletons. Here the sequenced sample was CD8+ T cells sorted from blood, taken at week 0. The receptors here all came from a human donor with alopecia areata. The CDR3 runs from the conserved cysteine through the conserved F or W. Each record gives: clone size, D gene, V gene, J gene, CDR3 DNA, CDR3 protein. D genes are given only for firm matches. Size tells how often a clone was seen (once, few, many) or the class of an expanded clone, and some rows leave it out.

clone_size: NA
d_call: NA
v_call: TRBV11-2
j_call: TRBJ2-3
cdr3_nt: TGTGCCAGCAGCAAGGACTCCGGGTCACGTGCAGATACGCAGTATTTT
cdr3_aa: CASSKDSGSRADTQYF

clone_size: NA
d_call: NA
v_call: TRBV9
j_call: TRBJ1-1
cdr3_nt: TGTGCCAGCAGCCGATATATTTCCGGGACCACTGAAGCTTTCTTT
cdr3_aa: CASSRYISGTTEAFF

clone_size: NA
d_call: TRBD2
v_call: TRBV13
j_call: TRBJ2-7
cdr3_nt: TGTGCCAGCAGCACACGGACTAGCGGAGGCTCCTACGAGCAGTACTTC
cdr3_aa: CASSTRTSGGSYEQYF

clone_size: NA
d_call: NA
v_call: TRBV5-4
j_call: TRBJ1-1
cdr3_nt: TGTGCCAGCAGCTTCCAAACTGAAGCTTTCTTT
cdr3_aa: CASSFQTEAFF

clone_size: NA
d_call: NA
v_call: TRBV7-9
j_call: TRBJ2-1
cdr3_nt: TGTGCCAGCAGCTTCGGGCGAAATGAGCAGTTCTTC
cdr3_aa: CASSFGRNEQFF

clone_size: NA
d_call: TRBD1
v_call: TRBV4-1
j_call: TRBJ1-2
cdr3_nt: TGCGCCAGCAGCCAAAGCGGGGACAGAGAGTACACCTTC
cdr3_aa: CASSQSGDREYTF

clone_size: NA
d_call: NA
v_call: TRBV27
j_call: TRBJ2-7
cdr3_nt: TGTGCCAGCAGTTCCCAGGGAAGTTACTACGAGCAGTACTTC
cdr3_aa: CASSSQGSYYEQYF

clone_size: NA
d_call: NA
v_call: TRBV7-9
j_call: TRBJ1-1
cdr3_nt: TGTGCCAGCAGCTTAGTAGCCCCGAACACTGAAGCTTTCTTT
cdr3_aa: CASSLVAPNTEAFF

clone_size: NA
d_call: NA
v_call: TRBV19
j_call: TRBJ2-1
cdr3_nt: TGTGCCAGCAGGGATGGGGTATGGGGTCATGAGCAGTTCTTC
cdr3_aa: CASRDGVWGHEQFF

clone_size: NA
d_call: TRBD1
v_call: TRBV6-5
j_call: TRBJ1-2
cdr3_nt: TGTGCCAGCAGTTACGTCAGGGGGCACGGCTACACCTTC
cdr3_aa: CASSYVRGHGYTF

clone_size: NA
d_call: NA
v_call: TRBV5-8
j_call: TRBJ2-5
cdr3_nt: TGTGCCAGCACCCACCACGGGCCCTCGGACGGGACCCAGTACTTC
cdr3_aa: CASTHHGPSDGTQYF

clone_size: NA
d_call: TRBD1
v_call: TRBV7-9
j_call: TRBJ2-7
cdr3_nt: TGTGCCAGCAGCCCCGGACAGGGGAAGCTTAGTGGCTACGAGCAGTACTTC
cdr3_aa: CASSPGQGKLSGYEQYF

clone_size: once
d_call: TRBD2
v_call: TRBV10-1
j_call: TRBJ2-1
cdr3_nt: TGCGCCAGCAGGGGGCGGGAGAAGAGCAATGAGCAGTTCTTC
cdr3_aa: CASRGREKSNEQFF

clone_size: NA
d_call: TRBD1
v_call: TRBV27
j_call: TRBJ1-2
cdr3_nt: TGTGCCAGCAGTCCCTATCCAGGGGGCGGTGGCTACACCTTC
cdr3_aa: CASSPYPGGGGYTF

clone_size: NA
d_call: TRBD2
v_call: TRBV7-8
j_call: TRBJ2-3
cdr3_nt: TGTGCCAGCAGCCGTAAGACTAGCGCCGGCGTTACAGATACGCAGTATTTT
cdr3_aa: CASSRKTSAGVTDTQYF

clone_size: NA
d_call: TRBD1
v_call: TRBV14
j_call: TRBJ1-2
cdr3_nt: TGTGCCAGCAGCCAAAGGCCGGGACAGGGGTTTGGCTACACCTTC
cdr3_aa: CASSQRPGQGFGYTF

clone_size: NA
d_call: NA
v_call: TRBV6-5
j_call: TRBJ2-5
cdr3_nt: TGTGCCAGCAGCCCAGCCGACAGACCAGAGACCCAGTACTTC
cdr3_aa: CASSPADRPETQYF

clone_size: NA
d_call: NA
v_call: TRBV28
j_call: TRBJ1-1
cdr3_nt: TGTGCCAGCAGCCGCAGGGACCCGAACACTGAAGCTTTCTTT
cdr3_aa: CASSRRDPNTEAFF

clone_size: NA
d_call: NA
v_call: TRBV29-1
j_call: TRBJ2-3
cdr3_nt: TGCAGCGTGGGGGGACTCCCCACAGATACGCAGTATTTT
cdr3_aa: CSVGGLPTDTQYF

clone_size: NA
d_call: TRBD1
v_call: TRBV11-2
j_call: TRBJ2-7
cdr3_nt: TGTGCCAGCAGCTCCCCGTTGTGGACAGGTCGCCTGTCCTACGAGCAGTACTTC
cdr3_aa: CASSSPLWTGRLSYEQYF

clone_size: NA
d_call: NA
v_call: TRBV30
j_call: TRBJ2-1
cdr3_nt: TGTGCCTGGACAATAACAGGAGGTTTAAGGGGTGAGCAGTTCTTC
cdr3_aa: CAWTITGGLRGEQFF

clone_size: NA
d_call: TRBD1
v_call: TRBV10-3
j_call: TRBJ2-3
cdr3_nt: TGTGCCATCAGTGATGGGACAGACCCCACAGATACGCAGTATTTT
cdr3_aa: CAISDGTDPTDTQYF

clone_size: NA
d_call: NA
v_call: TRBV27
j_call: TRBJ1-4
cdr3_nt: TGTGCCAGCAGCCAAATACAGGCGACGGGTGAAAAACTGTTTTTT
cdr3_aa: CASSQIQATGEKLFF

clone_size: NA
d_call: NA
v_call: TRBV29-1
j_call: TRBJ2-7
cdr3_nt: TGCAGCGTTGAAGAGGACAGATCCTACGAGCAGTACTTC
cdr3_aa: CSVEEDRSYEQYF

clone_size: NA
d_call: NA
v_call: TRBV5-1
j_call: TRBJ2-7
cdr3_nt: TGCGCCAGCAGCTGGGAAGCCTACCACCTACCCTACGAGCAGTACTTC
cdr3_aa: CASSWEAYHLPYEQYF

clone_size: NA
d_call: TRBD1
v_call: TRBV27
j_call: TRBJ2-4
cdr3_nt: TGTGCCAGCAGTCAGGACAGGGGAGATCAGTACTTC
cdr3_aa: CASSQDRGDQYF

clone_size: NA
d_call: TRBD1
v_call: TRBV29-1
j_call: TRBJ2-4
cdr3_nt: TGCAGCGTTGTTGGGACAGGCCCCGGAGGAGCCAAAAACATTCAGTACTTC
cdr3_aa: CSVVGTGPGGAKNIQYF

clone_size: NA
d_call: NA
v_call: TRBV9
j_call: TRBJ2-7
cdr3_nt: TGTGCCAGCAGCGAGGACAGCAGCTCCTACGAGCAGTACTTC
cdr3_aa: CASSEDSSSYEQYF

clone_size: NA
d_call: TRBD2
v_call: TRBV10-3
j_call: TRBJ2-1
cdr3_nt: TGTGCCATCAGTGAGAACGCGGGAGACAGCTACAATGAGCAGTTCTTC
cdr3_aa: CAISENAGDSYNEQFF

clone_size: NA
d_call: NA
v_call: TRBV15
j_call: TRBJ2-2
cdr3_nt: TGTGCCACCAGCACCAATTCGAACACCGGGGAGCTGTTTTTT
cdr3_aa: CATSTNSNTGELFF

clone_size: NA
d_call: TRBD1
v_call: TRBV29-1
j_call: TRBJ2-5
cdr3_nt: TGCAGCGTTGAAGCCCCGGACAGGTACCAAGAGACCCAGTACTTC
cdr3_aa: CSVEAPDRYQETQYF

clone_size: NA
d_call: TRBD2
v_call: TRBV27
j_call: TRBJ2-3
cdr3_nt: TGTGCCAGCAGTTTAGGTACTAGCGGGACAACAGATACGCAGTATTTT
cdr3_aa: CASSLGTSGTTDTQYF

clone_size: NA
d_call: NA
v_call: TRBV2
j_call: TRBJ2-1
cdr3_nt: TGTGCCAGCAGTCCTTATGAGCAGTTCTTC
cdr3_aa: CASSPYEQFF

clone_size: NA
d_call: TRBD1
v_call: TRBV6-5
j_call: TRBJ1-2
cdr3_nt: TGTGCCAGCAGTCCAGGGAGGACAGGGGAGCTTGGCTACACCTTC
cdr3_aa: CASSPGRTGELGYTF

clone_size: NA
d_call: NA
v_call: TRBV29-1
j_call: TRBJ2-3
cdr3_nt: TGCAGCGTTCCTGGGCGGCGCACAGATACGCAGTATTTT
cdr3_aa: CSVPGRRTDTQYF

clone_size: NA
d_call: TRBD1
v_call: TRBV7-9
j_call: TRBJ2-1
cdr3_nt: TGTGCCAGCAGCTTACTTCAGGGGGCGCGTAATGAGCAGTTCTTC
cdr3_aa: CASSLLQGARNEQFF

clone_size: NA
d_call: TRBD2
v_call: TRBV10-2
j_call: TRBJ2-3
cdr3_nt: TGCGCCAGCCTTAAGGCGGGGGGGGGCACAGATACGCAGTATTTT
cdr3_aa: CASLKAGGGTDTQYF

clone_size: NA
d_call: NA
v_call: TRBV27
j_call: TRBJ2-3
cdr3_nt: TGTGCCAGCAGTTTCTCGGTCACAGATACGCAGTATTTT
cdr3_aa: CASSFSVTDTQYF

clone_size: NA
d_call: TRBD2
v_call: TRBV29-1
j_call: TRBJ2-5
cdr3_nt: TGCAGCGTTGAATTCGCGGGAGTTCTGGAGACCCAGTACTTC
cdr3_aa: CSVEFAGVLETQYF

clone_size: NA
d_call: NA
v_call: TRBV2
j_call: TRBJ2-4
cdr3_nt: TGTGCCAGCAGTAAGTGGGAGGATGAGAACATTCAGTACTTC
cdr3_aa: CASSKWEDENIQYF

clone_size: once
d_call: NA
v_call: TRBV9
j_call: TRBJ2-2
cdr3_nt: TGTGCCAGCAGCACACCGAACAGACAGGCGAACACCGGGGAGCTGTTTTTT
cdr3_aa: CASSTPNRQANTGELFF

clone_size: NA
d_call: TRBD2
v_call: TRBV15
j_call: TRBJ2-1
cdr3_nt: TGTGCCACCAGTCTGGGAGGGTGGGAATACAATGAGCAGTTCTTC
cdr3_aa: CATSLGGWEYNEQFF

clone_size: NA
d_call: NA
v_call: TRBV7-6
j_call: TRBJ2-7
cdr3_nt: TGTGCCAGCAGCCAAGGCCTGGACGGCGACGAGCAGTACTTC
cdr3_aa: CASSQGLDGDEQYF

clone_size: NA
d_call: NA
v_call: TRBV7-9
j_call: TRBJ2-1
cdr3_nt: TGTGCCAGCAGCTTAAAGGAAGACAGCTATAATGAGCAGTTCTTC
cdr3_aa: CASSLKEDSYNEQFF

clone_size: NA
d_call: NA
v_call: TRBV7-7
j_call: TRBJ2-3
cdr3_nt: TGTGCCAGCACTTTTTTAGGGCCCACAGATACGCAGTATTTT
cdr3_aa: CASTFLGPTDTQYF

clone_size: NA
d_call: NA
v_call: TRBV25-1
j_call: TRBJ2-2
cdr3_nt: TGTGCCAGCAGTAGGAGCGGGGAGCTGTTTTTT
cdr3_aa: CASSRSGELFF

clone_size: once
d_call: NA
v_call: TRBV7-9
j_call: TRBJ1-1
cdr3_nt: TGTGCCAGCCTCCCAAGTGGGCATTCGAACACTGAAGCTTTCTTT
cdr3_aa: CASLPSGHSNTEAFF

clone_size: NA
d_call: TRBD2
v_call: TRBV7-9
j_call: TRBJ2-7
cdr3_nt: TGTGCCAGCAGCTTACCGGTGGCTAGCGGGAGCCACGAGCAGTACTTC
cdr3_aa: CASSLPVASGSHEQYF

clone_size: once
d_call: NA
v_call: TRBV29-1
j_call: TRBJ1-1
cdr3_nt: TGCAGCGTTTTGAGGGCTGGGAACACTGAAGCTTTCTTT
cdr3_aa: CSVLRAGNTEAFF

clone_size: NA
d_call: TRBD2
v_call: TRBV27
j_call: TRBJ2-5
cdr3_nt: TGTGCCAGCAGTTTAGCGGGACTAGGCGAGACCCAGTACTTC
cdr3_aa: CASSLAGLGETQYF